These T cell receptor beta chains were read from a single sample in a study of T cell responses to AZD1222 COVID-19 vaccine. Assay used: immunoSEQ multiplex PCR; TCRdb lists only in-frame clones, some missing. The sample consists of approximately 28,000 clones, nearly 95% of them appearing once. The sample here was peripheral blood, taken on day 0 of AZD1222 vaccination. Receptors originate from an adult in good health. Both conserved end residues are part of each CDR3. A D gene is named only where the DNA matches it firmly. Size values are once, few and many counts, or a class for expanded clones, and some rows have none.

j_call d_call v_call clone_size cdr3_aa cdr3_nt
TRBJ1-1 NA TRBV7-9 NA CASSLDRETPEAFF TGTGCCAGCAGCTTAGATAGGGAGACACCAGAAGCTTTCTTT
TRBJ1-1 NA TRBV5-8 NA CASSLPRQEGTEAFF TGTGCCAGCAGCTTGCCCAGACAGGAGGGCACTGAAGCTTTCTTT
TRBJ1-1 NA TRBV4-1 NA CASSQVGAANTEAFF TGCGCCAGCAGCCAAGTCGGGGCAGCGAACACTGAAGCTTTCTTT
TRBJ1-3 TRBD1 TRBV19 NA CASMGQPGNTIYF TGTGCCAGTATGGGACAGCCTGGAAACACCATATATTTT
TRBJ1-5 TRBD1 TRBV30 once CAWRPGTGDQPQHF TGTGCCTGGCGTCCCGGGACAGGGGATCAGCCCCAGCATTTT
TRBJ1-4 TRBD1 TRBV7-6 NA CASSAPAGQGGEKLFF TGTGCCAGCAGCGCCCCAGCGGGACAGGGGGGCGAAAAACTGTTTTTT
TRBJ1-1 TRBD1 TRBV4-1 few CASSQPTGENTEAFF TGCGCCAGCAGCCAACCGACAGGGGAGAACACTGAAGCTTTCTTT
TRBJ1-5 NA TRBV6-5 NA CATGTPYSNQPQHF TGTGCCACAGGGACCCCCTATAGCAATCAGCCCCAGCATTTT
TRBJ1-4 NA TRBV10-2 NA CASSELLGEKLFF TGCGCCAGCAGTGAGCTCCTCGGGGAAAAACTGTTTTTT
TRBJ2-7 NA TRBV19 NA CASSIEAAYEQYF TGTGCCAGTAGTATAGAGGCGGCCTACGAGCAGTACTTC
TRBJ1-5 NA TRBV7-9 medium-sized CASRAADSNQPQHF TGTGCCAGCCGGGCCGCTGATAGCAATCAGCCCCAGCATTTT
TRBJ2-5 NA TRBV7-2 once CASSLGQGETQYF TGTGCCAGCAGCTTAGGTCAGGGGGAGACCCAGTACTTC
TRBJ1-6 TRBD1 TRBV7-2 NA CASSLGTGGRSPLHF TGTGCCAGCAGCTTAGGGACAGGGGGCCGTTCACCCCTCCACTTT
TRBJ2-1 NA TRBV6-5 NA CASSYSREGVMNEQFF TGTGCCAGCAGTTACTCGAGGGAGGGGGTAATGAATGAGCAGTTCTTC
TRBJ1-6 NA TRBV7-9 NA CASSSGHHYNSPLHF TGTGCCAGCAGCTCCGGACACCACTATAATTCACCCCTCCACTTT
TRBJ2-3 TRBD1 TRBV3-1/TRBV3-2 NA CASSLQQGALGTQYF TGTGCCAGCAGCCTACAACAGGGGGCTCTTGGTACGCAGTATTTT
TRBJ1-5 NA TRBV28 once CASSYGGPYSNQPQHF TGTGCCAGCAGTTATGGGGGACCCTATAGCAATCAGCCCCAGCATTTT
TRBJ1-1 NA TRBV6-2/TRBV6-3 NA CASSRLNTEAFF TGTGCCAGCAGTCGGCTGAACACTGAAGCTTTCTTT
TRBJ1-1 NA TRBV25-1 NA CASSVGGEAFF TGTGCCAGCAGTGTGGGGGGTGAAGCTTTCTTT
TRBJ2-3 TRBD2 TRBV27 NA CASSLGAGGYTDTQYF TGTGCCAGCAGTTTAGGAGCGGGAGGTTACACAGATACGCAGTATTTT
TRBJ1-3 NA TRBV4-1 NA CASSGGRKPGNTIYF TGCGCCAGCTCCGGCGGGCGGAAACCTGGAAACACCATATATTTT
TRBJ2-5 NA TRBV11-3 NA CASSAGGTGRIQETQYF TGTGCCAGCAGCGCGGGGGGGACAGGGAGAATCCAAGAGACCCAGTACTTC
TRBJ1-1 NA TRBV19 once CASSTPGQGKNTEAFF TGTGCCAGTAGTACCCCGGGGCAGGGCAAGAACACTGAAGCTTTCTTT
TRBJ1-3 NA TRBV6-1 NA CASSDHSGNTIYF TGTGCCAGCAGTGACCACTCTGGAAACACCATATATTTT
TRBJ2-3 NA TRBV7-9 NA CASSLILPGRSTDTQYF TGTGCCAGCAGCTTAATTCTGCCAGGGAGAAGCACAGATACGCAGTATTTT
TRBJ1-4 NA TRBV7-9 NA CASSLGGTENEKLFF TGTGCCAGCAGCTTAGGCGGGACGGAGAATGAAAAACTGTTTTTT
TRBJ1-5 NA TRBV2 NA CANQSSSGDHQPQHF TGTGCCAACCAAAGCTCGTCGGGGGACCATCAGCCCCAGCATTTT
TRBJ1-2 NA TRBV6-5 NA CASRHDKNYGYTF TGTGCCAGCAGGCACGATAAGAACTATGGCTACACCTTC
TRBJ1-2 TRBD1 TRBV27 NA CASSPRGQGFISYGYTF TGTGCCAGCAGTCCTCGGGGACAGGGTTTTATCTCTTATGGCTACACCTTC
TRBJ2-3 NA TRBV29-1 NA CSVERDSQSQYF TGCAGCGTTGAGCGGGACTCACAGAGTCAGTATTTT
TRBJ1-1 NA TRBV12-5 NA CASGLVRQALMNTEAFF TGTGCTAGTGGTTTGGTACGACAGGCCCTTATGAACACTGAAGCTTTCTTT
TRBJ1-6 TRBD1 TRBV11-2 NA CASSAGDRAWVSYNSPLHF TGTGCCAGCAGCGCGGGAGACAGGGCGTGGGTCTCCTATAATTCACCCCTCCACTTT
TRBJ2-7 NA TRBV7-8 NA CASSLDGGKHNEQYF TGTGCCAGCAGCTTAGATGGCGGGAAGCACAACGAGCAGTACTTC
TRBJ1-2 NA TRBV19 NA CASSIKGVYGYTF TGTGCCAGTAGTATTAAGGGGGTGTATGGCTACACCTTC
TRBJ1-1 TRBD1 TRBV29-1 NA CSVDRGRRLNTEAFF TGCAGCGTCGACAGGGGGCGCCGGCTGAACACTGAAGCTTTCTTT
TRBJ1-2 NA TRBV5-1 NA CASSLPQGYGYTF TGCGCCAGCAGCTTGCCCCAGGGCTATGGCTACACCTTC
TRBJ2-1 NA TRBV27 NA CASRGGNYNEQFF TGTGCCAGCAGAGGGGGGAACTACAATGAGCAGTTCTTC
TRBJ1-4 NA TRBV5-1 NA CASSSGTANEKLFF TGCGCCAGCAGCAGCGGGACGGCTAATGAAAAACTGTTTTTT
TRBJ1-5 NA TRBV19 NA CASSIPGNQPQHF TGTGCCAGTAGTATCCCAGGGAATCAGCCCCAGCATTTT
TRBJ2-2 NA TRBV27 NA CASSLTAGFPGTGELFF TGTGCCAGCAGTTTAACGGCGGGGTTCCCTGGGACCGGGGAGCTGTTTTTT
TRBJ2-7 TRBD2 TRBV5-4 NA CATTGTSGYEQYF TGTGCCACTACCGGGACTAGCGGCTACGAGCAGTACTTC
TRBJ2-7 TRBD1 TRBV30 NA CAWSVLTGGNYEQYF TGTGCCTGGAGTGTTCTGACAGGGGGCAACTACGAGCAGTACTTC
TRBJ2-5 TRBD2 TRBV4-3 NA CASSRGTSGRGETQYF TGCGCCAGCAGCCGCGGGACTAGCGGGAGGGGAGAGACCCAGTACTTC
TRBJ2-5 NA TRBV24-1 NA CATSDHQETQYF TGTGCCACCAGTGATCACCAAGAGACCCAGTACTTC
TRBJ2-3 NA TRBV4-1 NA CASSQDPTGDRKQYF TGCGCCAGCAGCCAAGATCCAACAGGTGACAGAAAGCAGTATTTT
TRBJ2-1 TRBD1 TRBV5-4 NA CASSSGGRGYNEQFF TGTGCCAGCAGCTCAGGGGGCAGGGGCTACAATGAGCAGTTCTTC
TRBJ1-1 NA TRBV14 NA CASSQDLGRSTEAFF TGTGCCAGCAGCCAAGATCTGGGTAGATCCACTGAAGCTTTCTTT
TRBJ1-4 NA TRBV7-9 NA CASSLAFSGNEKLFF TGTGCCAGCAGCTTAGCGTTCAGCGGGAATGAAAAACTGTTTTTT
TRBJ2-3 TRBD1 TRBV6-5 NA CASSYGQASTDTQYF TGTGCCAGCAGCTACGGACAGGCGAGCACAGATACGCAGTATTTT
TRBJ2-1 TRBD2 TRBV23-1 NA CASSPGLAGPHNEQFF TGCGCCAGCAGTCCGGGACTAGCGGGACCCCACAATGAGCAGTTCTTC
TRBJ1-1 NA TRBV6-4 NA CASSDSGVGEAFF TGTGCCAGCAGTGACTCGGGGGTTGGTGAAGCTTTCTTT
TRBJ1-5 NA TRBV9 NA CASSVGGPNQPQHF TGTGCCAGCAGCGTAGGAGGCCCCAATCAGCCCCAGCATTTT
TRBJ1-3 TRBD1 TRBV5-4 NA CASSLPGTGSSGNTIYF TGTGCCAGCAGCTTACCCGGGACAGGGTCCTCTGGAAACACCATATATTTT
TRBJ1-4 NA TRBV6-5 NA CASSLDATNEKLFF TGTGCCAGCAGCCTCGATGCAACTAATGAAAAACTGTTTTTT
TRBJ1-3 NA TRBV9 NA CASSPIDVAGRGISGNTIYF TGTGCCAGCAGCCCGATCGACGTGGCAGGGAGGGGGATCTCTGGAAACACCATATATTTT
TRBJ2-3 TRBD2 TRBV5-1 NA CASSPGGTSVSTDTQYF TGCGCCAGCAGCCCGGGTGGGACTAGCGTCTCCACAGATACGCAGTATTTT
TRBJ1-2 NA TRBV7-8 NA CASSLDLGLPRGGYTF TGTGCCAGCAGCTTAGACTTAGGTCTCCCTAGGGGTGGCTACACCTTC
TRBJ1-1 NA TRBV6-5 NA CASSNYPGTEAFF TGTGCCAGCAGTAATTACCCCGGGACTGAAGCTTTCTTT
TRBJ1-5 NA TRBV19 NA CASSSTGSNQPQHF TGTGCCAGTAGTTCTACAGGGTCCAATCAGCCCCAGCATTTT